The text below deals with one TCR beta chain. Its antigen is unidentified. TCRdb itself ran the reads through MiXCR, one entry per CDR3 protein. The sample lists roughly 860,000 distinct CDR3 sequences, 30% to 35% occurring once. This entry belongs to a study of T cell repertoires in cytomegalovirus infection. Study details: CMV infection and matching HLA type were both indicated by public TCR beta signatures.

Study-wide results and caveats: CMV-specific TCR beta clonotypes restricted by HLA-C dominated the ex vivo response.

This clonotype was sampled from a human donor in good health (CMV status not recorded). Some clones in this sample may be carry-over from other donors' samples. The specimen was cultured CD8+ T cells from PBMCs, collected from culture after CMV antigen stimulation.

The CDR3 loop is CASSFVVGGTEAFF. The CDR3 DNA sequence: TGTGCCAGCAGTTTTGTGGTTGGGGGTACTGAAGCTTTCTTT. The chain couples TRBV27 to TRBJ1-1; D might be TRBD1 (5 bases). This CDR3 has 14 amino acids. CDR1 MNHEY and CDR2 SMNVEV come from the germline V gene (reference sequence). With 3 bases removed from V and 5 bases from J, the gap between germline ends came to 13 bases.